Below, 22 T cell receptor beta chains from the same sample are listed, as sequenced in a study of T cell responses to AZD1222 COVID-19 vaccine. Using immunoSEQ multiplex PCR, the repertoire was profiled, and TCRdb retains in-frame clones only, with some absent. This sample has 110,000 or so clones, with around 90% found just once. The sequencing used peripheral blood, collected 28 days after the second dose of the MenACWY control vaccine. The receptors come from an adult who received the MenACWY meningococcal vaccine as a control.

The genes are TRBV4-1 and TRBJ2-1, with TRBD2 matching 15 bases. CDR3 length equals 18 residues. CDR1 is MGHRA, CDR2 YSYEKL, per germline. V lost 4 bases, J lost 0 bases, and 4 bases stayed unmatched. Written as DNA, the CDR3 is TGCGCCAGCAGCCCCGGGACTAGCGGGGGGACCTCCTACAATGAGCAGTTCTTC. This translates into CASSPGTSGGTSYNEQFF.

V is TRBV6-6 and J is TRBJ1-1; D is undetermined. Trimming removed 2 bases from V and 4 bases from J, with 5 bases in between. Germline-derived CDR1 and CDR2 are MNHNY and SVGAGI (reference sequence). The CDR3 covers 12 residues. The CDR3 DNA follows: TGTGCCAGCAGTTACCCGCGCACTGAAGCTTTCTTT. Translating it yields CASSYPRTEAFF.

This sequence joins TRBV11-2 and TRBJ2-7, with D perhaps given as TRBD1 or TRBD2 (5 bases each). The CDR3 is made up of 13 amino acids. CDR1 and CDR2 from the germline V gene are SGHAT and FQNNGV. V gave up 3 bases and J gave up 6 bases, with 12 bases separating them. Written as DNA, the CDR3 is TGTGCCAGCAGCTTTGGTCCTGGGGGCGAGCAGTACGTC. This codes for CASSFGPGGEQYV.

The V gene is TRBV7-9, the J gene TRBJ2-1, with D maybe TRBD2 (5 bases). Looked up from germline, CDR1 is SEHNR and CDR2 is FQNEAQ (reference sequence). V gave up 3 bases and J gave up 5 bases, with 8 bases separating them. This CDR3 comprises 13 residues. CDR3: CASSLGRDNEQFF. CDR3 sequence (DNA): TGTGCCAGCAGCTTGGGGAGAGACAATGAGCAGTTCTTC.

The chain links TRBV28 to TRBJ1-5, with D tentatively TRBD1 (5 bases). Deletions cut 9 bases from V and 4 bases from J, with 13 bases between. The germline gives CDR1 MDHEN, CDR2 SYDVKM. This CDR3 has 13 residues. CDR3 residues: CASKIGGNQPQHF. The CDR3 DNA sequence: TGTGCCAGTAAAATCGGGGGGAATCAGCCCCAGCATTTT.

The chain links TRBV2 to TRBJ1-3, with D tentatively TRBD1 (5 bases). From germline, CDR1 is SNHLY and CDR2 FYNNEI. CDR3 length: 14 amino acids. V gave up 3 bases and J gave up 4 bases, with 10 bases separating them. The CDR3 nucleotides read TGTGCCAGCAGTGAGGGGGGACCGGGAAACACCATATATTTT. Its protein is CASSEGGPGNTIYF. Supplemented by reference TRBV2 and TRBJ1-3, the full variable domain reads EPEVTQTPSHQVTQMGQEVILRCVPISNHLYFYWYRQILGQKVEFLVSFYNNEISEKSEIFDDQFSVERPDGSNFTLKIRSTKLEDSAMYFCASSEGGPGNTIYFGEGSWLTVV.

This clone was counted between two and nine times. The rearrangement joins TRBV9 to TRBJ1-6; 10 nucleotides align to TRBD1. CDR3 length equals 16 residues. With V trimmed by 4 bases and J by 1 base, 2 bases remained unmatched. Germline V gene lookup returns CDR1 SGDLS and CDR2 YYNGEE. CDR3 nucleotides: TGTGCCAGCAGCCCGGGACAGGGGTCCTATAATTCACCCCTCCACTTT. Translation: CASSPGQGSYNSPLHF.

The CDR3 spells CASSLVLAGDTGELFF. DNA for the CDR3: TGTGCCAGCAGCTTGGTACTAGCGGGGGACACCGGGGAGCTGTTTTTT. The V call is TRBV5-6, the J call TRBJ2-2, with TRBD2 identical over 11 bases. This CDR3 has 16 amino acids. The germline V gene encodes CDR1 SGHDT and CDR2 YYEEEE. Trimming at V came to 0 bases and at J to 3 bases, leaving 1 base not matched to a gene.

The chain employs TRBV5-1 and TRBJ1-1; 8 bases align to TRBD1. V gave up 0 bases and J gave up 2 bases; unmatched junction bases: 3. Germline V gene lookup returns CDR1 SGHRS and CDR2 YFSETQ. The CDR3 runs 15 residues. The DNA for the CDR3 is TGCGCCAGCAGCTTGGTTGGACAGGGCAACACTGAAGCTTTCTTT. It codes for CASSLVGQGNTEAFF.

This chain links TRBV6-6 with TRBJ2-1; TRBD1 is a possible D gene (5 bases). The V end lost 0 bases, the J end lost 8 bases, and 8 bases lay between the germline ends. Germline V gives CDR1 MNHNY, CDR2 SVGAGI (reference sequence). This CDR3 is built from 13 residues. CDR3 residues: CASSYSEGDEQFF. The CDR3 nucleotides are TGTGCCAGCAGTTACTCCGAAGGGGATGAGCAGTTCTTC.

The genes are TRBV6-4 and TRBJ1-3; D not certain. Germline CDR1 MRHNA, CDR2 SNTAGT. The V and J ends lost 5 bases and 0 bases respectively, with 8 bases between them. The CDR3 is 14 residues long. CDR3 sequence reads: CASSPGTSGNTIYF. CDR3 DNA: TGTGCCAGCAGTCCCGGAACCTCTGGAAACACCATATATTTT.

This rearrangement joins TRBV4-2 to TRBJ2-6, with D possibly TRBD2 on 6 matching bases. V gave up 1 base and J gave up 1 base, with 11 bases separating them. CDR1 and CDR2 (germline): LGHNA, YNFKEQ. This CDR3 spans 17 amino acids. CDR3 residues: CASSQGRTISGANVLTF. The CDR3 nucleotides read TGTGCCAGCAGCCAAGGGCGGACTATTTCTGGGGCCAACGTCCTGACTTTC.

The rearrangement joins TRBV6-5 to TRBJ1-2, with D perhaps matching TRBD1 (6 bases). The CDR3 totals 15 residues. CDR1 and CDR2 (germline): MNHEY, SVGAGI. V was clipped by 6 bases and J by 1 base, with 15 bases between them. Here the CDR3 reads CASRPQGPINYGYTF. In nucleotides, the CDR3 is TGTGCCAGCAGGCCACAGGGACCAATTAACTATGGCTACACCTTC.

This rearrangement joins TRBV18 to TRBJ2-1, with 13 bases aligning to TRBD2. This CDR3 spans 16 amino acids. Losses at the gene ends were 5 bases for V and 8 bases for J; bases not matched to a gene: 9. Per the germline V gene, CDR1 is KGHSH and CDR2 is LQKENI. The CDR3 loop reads CASSSTLAGGPDEQFF. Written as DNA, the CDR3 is TGTGCCAGCTCATCAACACTAGCGGGGGGGCCAGATGAGCAGTTCTTC.

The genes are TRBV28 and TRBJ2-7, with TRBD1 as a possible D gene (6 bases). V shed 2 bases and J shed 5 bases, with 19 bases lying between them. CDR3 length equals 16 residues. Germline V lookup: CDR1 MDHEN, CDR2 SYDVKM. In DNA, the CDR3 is TGTGCCAGCAGTTTAAGCAGGGGTCTTGTTGCCGACGAGCAGTACTTC. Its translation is CASSLSRGLVADEQYF.

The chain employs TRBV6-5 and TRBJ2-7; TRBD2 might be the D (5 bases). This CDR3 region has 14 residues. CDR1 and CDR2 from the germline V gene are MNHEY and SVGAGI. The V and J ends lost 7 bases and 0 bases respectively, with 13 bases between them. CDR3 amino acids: CASTSYGVSYEQYF. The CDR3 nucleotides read TGTGCCAGCACCTCCTACGGGGTCTCCTACGAGCAGTACTTC.

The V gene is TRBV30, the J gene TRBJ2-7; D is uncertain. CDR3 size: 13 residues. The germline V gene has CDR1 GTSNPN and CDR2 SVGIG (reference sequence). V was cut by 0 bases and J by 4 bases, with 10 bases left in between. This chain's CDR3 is CAWSVGKLYEQYF. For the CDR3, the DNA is TGTGCCTGGAGTGTAGGTAAACTTTACGAGCAGTACTTC.

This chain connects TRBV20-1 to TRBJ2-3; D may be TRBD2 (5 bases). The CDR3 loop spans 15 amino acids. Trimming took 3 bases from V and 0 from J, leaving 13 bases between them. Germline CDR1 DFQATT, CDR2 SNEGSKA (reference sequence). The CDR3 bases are TGCAGTGCTAGTAGTCGCGGGTCTAGCACAGATACGCAGTATTTT. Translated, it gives CSASSRGSSTDTQYF.

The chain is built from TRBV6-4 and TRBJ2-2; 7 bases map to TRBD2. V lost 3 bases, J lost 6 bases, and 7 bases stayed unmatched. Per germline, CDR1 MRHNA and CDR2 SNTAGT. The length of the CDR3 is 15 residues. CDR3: CASSDIRAGAGELFF. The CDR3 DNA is TGTGCCAGCAGTGATATTCGTGCGGGGGCCGGGGAGCTGTTTTTT.

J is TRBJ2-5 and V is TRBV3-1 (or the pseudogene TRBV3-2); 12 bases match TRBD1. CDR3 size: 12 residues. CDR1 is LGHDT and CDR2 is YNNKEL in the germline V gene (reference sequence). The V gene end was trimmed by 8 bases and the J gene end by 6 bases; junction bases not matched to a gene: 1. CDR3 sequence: CASGTGGKTQYF. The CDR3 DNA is TGTGCCAGCGGGACAGGGGGCAAGACCCAGTACTTC.

The CDR3 protein is CASSQDVSTGTEAFF. CDR3 coding DNA: TGTGCCAGCAGCCAAGATGTAAGTACGGGCACTGAAGCTTTCTTT. The chain employs TRBV3-1 (or the pseudogene TRBV3-2) and TRBJ1-1; the D is unclear. V was cut by 0 bases and J by 4 bases, with 12 bases left in between. This CDR3 spans 15 amino acids. Looked up from germline, CDR1 is LGHDT and CDR2 is YNNKEL (reference sequence).

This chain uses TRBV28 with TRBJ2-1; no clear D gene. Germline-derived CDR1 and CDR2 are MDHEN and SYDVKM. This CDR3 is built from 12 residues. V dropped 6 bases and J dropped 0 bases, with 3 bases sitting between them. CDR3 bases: TGTGCCAGCAGGAGCTCCTACAATGAGCAGTTCTTC. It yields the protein CASRSSYNEQFF.